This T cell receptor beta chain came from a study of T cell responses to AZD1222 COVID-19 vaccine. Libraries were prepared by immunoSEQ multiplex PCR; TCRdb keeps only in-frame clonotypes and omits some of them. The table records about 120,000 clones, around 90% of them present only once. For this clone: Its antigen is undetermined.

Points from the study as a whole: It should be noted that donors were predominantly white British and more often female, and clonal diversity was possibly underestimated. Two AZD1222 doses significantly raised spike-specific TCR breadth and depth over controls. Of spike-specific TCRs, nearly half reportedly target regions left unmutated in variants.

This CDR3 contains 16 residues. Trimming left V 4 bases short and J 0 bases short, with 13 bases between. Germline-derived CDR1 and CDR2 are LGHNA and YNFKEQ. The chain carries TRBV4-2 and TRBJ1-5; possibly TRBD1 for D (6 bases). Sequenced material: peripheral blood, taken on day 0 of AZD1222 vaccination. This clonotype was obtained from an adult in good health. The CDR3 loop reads CASSPEGVDSNQPQHF. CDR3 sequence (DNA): TGTGCCAGCAGCCCCGAGGGGGTGGATAGCAATCAGCCCCAGCATTTT.